This T cell receptor (beta chain) derives from a study of PD-1 blockade in mismatch repair-deficient tumors. Study results and limitations: After pembrolizumab, tumor-resident clones rose rapidly, then generally contracted before radiologic responses.

This CDR3 contains 14 residues. The ends were cut back, 9 bases at V and 4 bases at J, with 16 bases in the middle. Germline CDR1 and CDR2: MNHNS and SASEGT. Generated by immunoSEQ multiplex PCR, the TCRdb table keeps only in-frame clones and is missing some. Counted here are more than 13,000 clones, about nine tenths occurring once; the ten biggest clones make up over 9.5%. A word on this clone: What it binds is unknown.

Time point denoted: identical approximately ten-day culture without peptide (control). All patients were mismatch repair deficient, assessed by either PCR or immunohistochemistry. TCRs were sequenced from a few patients responding to pembrolizumab. Each of about seven ELISpot-reactive candidate peptides was used for roughly 10-day stimulation. The chain joins TRBV6-1 to TRBJ1-5; TRBD1 might be the D (5 bases). Sequences were derived from cells cultured in vitro, sampled from a patient treated with pembrolizumab. The source of this sequence is an adult with mismatch repair-deficient cancer. CDR3 protein: CASQMDMVNQPQHF. CDR3 DNA sequence: TGTGCCAGTCAGATGGACATGGTTAATCAGCCCCAGCATTTT.